This T cell receptor (beta chain) was identified during a study of immune characterization of retroperitoneal liposarcoma. This clonotype is deemed large. Each CDR3 protein is one row after TCRdb ran MiXCR on the PCR reads. The sample carries about 9,200 distinct CDR3 sequences, over 25% recorded once. Trimming pared 2 bases from V and 9 bases from J, leaving 16 bases between. CDR3 size: 14 residues. Per the germline V gene, CDR1 is MNHNY and CDR2 is SVGAGI (reference sequence). Sequenced material: tumor tissue. The receptor's source is a female donor with retroperitoneal liposarcoma. V gene TRBV6-6 combines with J gene TRBJ2-5; D possibly matches TRBD1 or TRBD2 (6 bases each). CDR3 DNA sequence: TGTGCCAGCAGTTACCGACGCACGGGGGCGCCCCAGTACTTC. It specifies CASSYRRTGAPQYF.